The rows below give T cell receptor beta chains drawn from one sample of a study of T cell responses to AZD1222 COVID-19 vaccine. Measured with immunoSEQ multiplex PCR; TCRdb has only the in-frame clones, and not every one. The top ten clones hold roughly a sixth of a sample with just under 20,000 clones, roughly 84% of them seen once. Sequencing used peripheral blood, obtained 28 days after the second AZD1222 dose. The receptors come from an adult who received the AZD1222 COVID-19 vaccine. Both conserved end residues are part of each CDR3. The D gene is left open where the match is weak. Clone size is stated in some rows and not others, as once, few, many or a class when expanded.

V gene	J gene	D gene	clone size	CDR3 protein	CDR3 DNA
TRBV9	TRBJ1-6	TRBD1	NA	CASSATGGLNSPLHF	TGTGCCAGCAGCGCCACAGGGGGTCTCAATTCACCCCTCCACTTT
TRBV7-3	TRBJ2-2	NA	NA	CASSPRGPNTGELFF	TGTGCCAGCAGCCCCCGCGGACCAAACACCGGGGAGCTGTTTTTT
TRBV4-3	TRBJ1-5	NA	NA	CASSRDSNQPQHF	TGCGCCAGCAGCCGGGACAGCAATCAGCCCCAGCATTTT
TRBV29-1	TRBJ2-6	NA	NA	CSVEDLTVSGANVLTF	TGCAGCGTTGAAGATCTGACAGTCTCTGGGGCCAACGTCCTGACTTTC
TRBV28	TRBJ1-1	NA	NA	CASIRTPNTEAFF	TGTGCCAGCATCCGGACCCCGAACACTGAAGCTTTCTTT
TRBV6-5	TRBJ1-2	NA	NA	CASSYRGTANGYTF	TGTGCCAGCAGTTACCGTGGGACTGCTAATGGCTACACCTTC
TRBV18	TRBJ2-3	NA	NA	CASSTGVTDTQYF	TGTGCCAGCTCTACGGGGGTCACAGATACGCAGTATTTT
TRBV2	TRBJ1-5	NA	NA	CASRRSVQPQHF	TGTGCCAGCAGACGGAGTGTTCAGCCCCAGCATTTT
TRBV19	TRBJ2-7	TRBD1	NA	CASSAPGQGTYEQYF	TGTGCCAGTAGTGCCCCGGGACAGGGGACCTACGAGCAGTACTTC
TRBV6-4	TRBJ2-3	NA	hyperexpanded	CASSDPGVPAVTRVLARRTDTQYF	TGTGCCAGCAGTGACCCCGGCGTGCCAGCAGTGACTCGAGTGCTAGCGAGACGCACAGATACGCAGTATTTT
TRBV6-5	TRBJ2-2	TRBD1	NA	CASRTGEVDTGELFF	TGTGCCAGCAGGACAGGGGAGGTCGACACCGGGGAGCTGTTTTTT
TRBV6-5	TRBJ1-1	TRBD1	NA	CASSSPGQGADTEAFF	TGTGCCAGCAGTTCACCGGGACAGGGGGCAGACACTGAAGCTTTCTTT
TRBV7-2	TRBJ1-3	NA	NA	CASSLTNSGNTIYF	TGTGCCAGCAGCTTAACTAACTCTGGAAACACCATATATTTT
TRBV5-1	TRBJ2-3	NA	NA	CASSFDTDTQYF	TGCGCCAGCAGCTTCGACACAGATACGCAGTATTTT